These T cell receptor beta chains were read from a single sample in a study of T cells in Graves' hyperthyroidism and ophthalmopathy. TCRdb independently ran MiXCR on the multiplex PCR reads; one entry per CDR3 protein. This sample has about 560,000 distinct CDR3 sequences, with around 15% found just once. Sample: blood. These receptors originate from a woman in her forties with Graves' hyperthyroidism. Each CDR3 is given with its conserved first and last residue. Fields, in order: J gene, clone size, V gene, D gene, CDR3 protein, CDR3 DNA. The D gene is left open where the match is weak. Clone size is stated in some rows and not others, as once, few, many or a class when expanded.

TRBJ2-3 | few | TRBV24-1 | . | CATKGETSTDTQYF | TGTGCCACCAAAGGGGAAACCAGCACAGATACGCAGTATTTT
TRBJ2-6 | many | TRBV12-3/TRBV12-4 | . | CASRSGANVLTF | TGTGCCAGCAGGTCTGGGGCCAACGTCCTGACTTTC
TRBJ1-5 | few | TRBV28 | . | CASSFRGFGQPQHF | TGTGCCAGCAGTTTCCGGGGATTCGGGCAGCCCCAGCATTTT
TRBJ2-3 | many | TRBV7-8 | TRBD2 | CASSFLAGTDTQYF | TGTGCCAGCAGCTTCCTAGCGGGCACAGATACGCAGTATTTT
TRBJ2-2 | . | TRBV14 | TRBD2 | CASSQEPSGLNTGELFF | TGTGCCAGCAGCCAAGAGCCTAGCGGGTTGAACACCGGGGAGCTGTTTTTT
TRBJ2-7 | . | TRBV7-2 | TRBD2 | CASSFSTSGSIYEQYF | TGTGCCAGCAGCTTCTCGACTAGCGGGAGTATTTACGAGCAGTACTTC
TRBJ2-1 | many | TRBV12-3/TRBV12-4 | TRBD2 | CASSLSAGGPNEQFF | TGTGCCAGCAGTTTGTCTGCGGGAGGGCCCAATGAGCAGTTCTTC
TRBJ2-2 | many | TRBV5-1 | TRBD1 | CASSLALGQGTGELFF | TGCGCCAGCAGCTTGGCCCTGGGACAGGGCACCGGGGAGCTGTTTTTT
TRBJ2-7 | many | TRBV18 | . | CASSPSSGSPYEQYF | TGTGCCAGCTCACCAAGCTCTGGTAGTCCGTACGAGCAGTACTTC
TRBJ2-2 | few | TRBV12-3/TRBV12-4 | TRBD2 | CASIETSGSGELFF | TGTGCCAGCATCGAGACTAGCGGGAGCGGGGAGCTGTTTTTT